The present TCR beta chain was sequenced within a study of graft-versus-host responses after intestinal transplantation. Across the whole study: Grafts that recipients had were multivisceral, liver-intestinal, or isolated intestinal transplants. For about three years after anti-thymocyte globulin induction, all recipients took tacrolimus and steroids. Regarding the study as a whole: GvH clones turned up in recipient marrow; some had shown up first in ileum or blood. Peak levels of circulating GvH clones tracked with early post-transplant HvG declines.

The method was immunoSEQ multiplex PCR; TCRdb's version includes in-frame clones alone and lacks a portion of them. The sample contains 50,000 to 75,000 clones, about nine tenths of which appear only once. Investigators treated the graft tissue so that it released intraepithelial and lamina propria lymphocytes. This clone was counted a single time. Its antigen is still unknown. The CDR3 length is 14 residues. Between the trimmed V and J ends, which lost 3 bases and 5 bases, there was a span of 12 bases. The V gene's germline CDR1 is KGHSH and CDR2 LQKENI. Specimen: ileum tissue, collected less than 400 days after transplant. The sequence derives from a human patient who received an intestinal transplant, so some T cells may come from the graft donor. The chain links TRBV18 to TRBJ2-3, with a weak D call TRBD1 (5 bases). The CDR3 DNA sequence: TGTGCCAGCTCACCCTCAGGGTTGGGAGATACGCAGTATTTT. Its translation: CASSPSGLGDTQYF.